The entry below gives a single T cell receptor beta chain sequence along with its context. One entry per CDR3 protein, called by TCRdb with MiXCR from the reads. In the table there are about 740,000 distinct CDR3 sequences, under 40% of which are singletons. This sample was taken from a study of T cell repertoires in cytomegalovirus infection. The sequence came from a human donor in good health (CMV status not recorded). Some clones in this sample may be carry-over from other donors' samples. The source material was PBMCs.

The CDR3 DNA sequence: TGTGCCAGCAGTTACCTGACAGGGGGGGACTATGGCTACACCTTC. This encodes CASSYLTGGDYGYTF. The chain couples TRBV6-5 to TRBJ1-2, with 9 nucleotides matching TRBD1. Trimming removed 2 bases from V and 3 bases from J; junction bases left unmatched: 4. Germline-derived CDR1 and CDR2 are MNHEY and SVGAGI. CDR3 size: 15 residues.